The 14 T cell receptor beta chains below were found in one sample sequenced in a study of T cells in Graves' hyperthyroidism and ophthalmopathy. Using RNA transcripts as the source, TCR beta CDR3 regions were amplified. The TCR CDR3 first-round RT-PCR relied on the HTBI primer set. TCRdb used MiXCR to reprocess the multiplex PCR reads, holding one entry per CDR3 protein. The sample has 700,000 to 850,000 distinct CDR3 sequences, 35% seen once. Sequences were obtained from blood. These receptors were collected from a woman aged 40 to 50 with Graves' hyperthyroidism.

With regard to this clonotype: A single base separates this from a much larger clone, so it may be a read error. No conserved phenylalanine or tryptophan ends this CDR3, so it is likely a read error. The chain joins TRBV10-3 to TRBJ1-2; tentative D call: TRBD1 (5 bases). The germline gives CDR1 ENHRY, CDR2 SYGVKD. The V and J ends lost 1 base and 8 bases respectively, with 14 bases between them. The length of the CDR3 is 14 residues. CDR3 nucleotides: TGTGCCATCAGTGAGTGGGGACCTGTGCGCGGCTACACCTCC. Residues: CAISEWGPVRGYTS.

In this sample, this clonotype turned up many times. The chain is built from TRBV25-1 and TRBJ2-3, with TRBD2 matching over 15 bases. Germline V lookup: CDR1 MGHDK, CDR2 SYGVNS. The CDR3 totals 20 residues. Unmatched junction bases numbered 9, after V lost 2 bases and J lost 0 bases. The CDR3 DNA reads TGTGCCAGCAGTGAAATCGGGACTAGCGGGAGGTCGTCTAGCACAGATACGCAGTATTTT. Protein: CASSEIGTSGRSSSTDTQYF.

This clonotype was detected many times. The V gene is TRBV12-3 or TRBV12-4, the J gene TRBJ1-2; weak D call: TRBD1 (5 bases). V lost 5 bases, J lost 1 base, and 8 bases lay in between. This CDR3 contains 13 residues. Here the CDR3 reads CASSGTDNYGYTF. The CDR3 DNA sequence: TGTGCCAGCAGTGGGACGGATAACTATGGCTACACCTTC.

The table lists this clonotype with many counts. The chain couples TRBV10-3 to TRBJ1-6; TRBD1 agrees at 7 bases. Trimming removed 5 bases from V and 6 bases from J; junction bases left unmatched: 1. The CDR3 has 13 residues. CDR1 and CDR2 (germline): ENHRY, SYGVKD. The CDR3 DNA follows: TGTGCCATCAGTAACAGGGGTAATTCACCCCTCCACTTT. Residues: CAISNRGNSPLHF.

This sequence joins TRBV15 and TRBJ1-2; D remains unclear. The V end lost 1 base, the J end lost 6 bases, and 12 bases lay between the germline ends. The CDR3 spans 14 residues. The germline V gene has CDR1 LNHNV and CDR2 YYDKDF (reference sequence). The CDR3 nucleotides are TGTGCCACCAGCAGAGGTGACGGGTTTGATGGCTACACCTTC. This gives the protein CATSRGDGFDGYTF.

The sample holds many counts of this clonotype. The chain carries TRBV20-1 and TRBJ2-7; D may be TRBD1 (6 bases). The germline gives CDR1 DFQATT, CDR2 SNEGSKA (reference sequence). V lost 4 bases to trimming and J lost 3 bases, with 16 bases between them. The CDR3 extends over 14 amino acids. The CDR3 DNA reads TGCAGTGCTACCCCGGGGAGAGGGGGCTACGAGCAGTACTTC. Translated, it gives CSATPGRGGYEQYF.

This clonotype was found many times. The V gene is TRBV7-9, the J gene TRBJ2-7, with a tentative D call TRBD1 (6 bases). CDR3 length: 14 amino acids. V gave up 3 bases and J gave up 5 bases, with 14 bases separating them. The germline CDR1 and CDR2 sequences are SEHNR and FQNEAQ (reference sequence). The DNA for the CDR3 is TGTGCCAGCAGCTTCACAGGGACACGGAACGAGCAGTACTTC. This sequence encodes CASSFTGTRNEQYF.

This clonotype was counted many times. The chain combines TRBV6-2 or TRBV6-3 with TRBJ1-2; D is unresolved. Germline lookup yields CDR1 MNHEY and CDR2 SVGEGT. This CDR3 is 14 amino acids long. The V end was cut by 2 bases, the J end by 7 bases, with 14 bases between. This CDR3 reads CASSYDQRASGYTF. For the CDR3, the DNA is TGTGCCAGCAGTTACGACCAAAGGGCGTCTGGCTACACCTTC.

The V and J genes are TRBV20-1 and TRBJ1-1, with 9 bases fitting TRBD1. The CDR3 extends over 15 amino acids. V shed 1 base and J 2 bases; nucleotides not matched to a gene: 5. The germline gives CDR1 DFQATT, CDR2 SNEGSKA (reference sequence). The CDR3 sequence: CSARARTGANTEAFF. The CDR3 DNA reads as TGCAGTGCTAGAGCCAGGACAGGGGCCAACACTGAAGCTTTCTTT.

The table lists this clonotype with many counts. The CDR3 loop reads CASSLGSSRRCTF. The CDR3 DNA is TGTGCCAGCAGTTTAGGATCAAGCAGGCGTTGCACCTTC. The chain joins TRBV12-3 or TRBV12-4 to TRBJ1-2; the D is unclear. The CDR3 spans 13 residues. Trimming took 1 base from V and 13 from J, leaving 16 bases between them.

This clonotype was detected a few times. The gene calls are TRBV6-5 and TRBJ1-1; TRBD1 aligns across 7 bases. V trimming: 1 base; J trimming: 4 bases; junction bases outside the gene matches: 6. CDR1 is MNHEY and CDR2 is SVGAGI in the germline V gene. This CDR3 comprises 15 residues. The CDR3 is CASSYLGGGGTEAFF. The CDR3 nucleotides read TGTGCCAGCAGTTACTTAGGGGGCGGGGGCACTGAAGCTTTCTTT.

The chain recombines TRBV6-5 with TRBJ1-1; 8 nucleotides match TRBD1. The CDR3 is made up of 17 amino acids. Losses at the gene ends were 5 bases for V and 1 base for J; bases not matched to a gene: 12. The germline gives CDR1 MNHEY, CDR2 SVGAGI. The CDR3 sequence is CASSKGTGQPRNTEAFF. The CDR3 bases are TGTGCCAGCAGTAAAGGGACAGGCCAACCTCGGAACACTGAAGCTTTCTTT.

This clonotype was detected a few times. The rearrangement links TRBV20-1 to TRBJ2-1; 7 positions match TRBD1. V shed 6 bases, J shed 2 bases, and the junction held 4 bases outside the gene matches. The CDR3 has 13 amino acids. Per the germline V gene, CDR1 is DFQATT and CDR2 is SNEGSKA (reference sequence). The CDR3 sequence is CSATGTAYNEQFF. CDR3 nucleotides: TGCAGTGCCACCGGGACAGCCTACAATGAGCAGTTCTTC.

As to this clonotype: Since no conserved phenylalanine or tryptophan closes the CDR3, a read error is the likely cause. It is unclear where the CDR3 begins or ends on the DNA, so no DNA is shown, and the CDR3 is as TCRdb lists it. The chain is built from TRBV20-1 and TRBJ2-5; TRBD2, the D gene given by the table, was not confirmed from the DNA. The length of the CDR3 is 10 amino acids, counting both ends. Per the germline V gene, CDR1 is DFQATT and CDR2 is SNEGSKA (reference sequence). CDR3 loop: CSARGPGLAG.